The 10 T cell receptor beta chains below were found in one sample sequenced in a study of cytotoxic CD8 clonotypes in ibrutinib-treated CLL. Generated by immunoSEQ multiplex PCR, the TCRdb table keeps only in-frame clones and is missing some. Of approximately 350,000 clones listed, 60% to 80% were seen once; the top ten hold about 6.7%. Specimen: PBMCs, collected after 36 months of ibrutinib treatment. The receptors were sampled from a human donor with chronic lymphocytic leukemia.

This chain joins TRBV29-1 and TRBJ1-2, with unresolved D. Trimming took off 7 bases at V and 2 bases at J, with 14 bases between the two ends. Germline CDR1 reads SQVTM; CDR2 reads ANQGSEA. This CDR3 spans 13 amino acids. The CDR3 sequence: CSAARARNYGYTF. The CDR3 coding sequence is TGCAGCGCCGCGCGGGCCCGGAACTATGGCTACACCTTC.

This clone was seen just once. The chain couples TRBV6-6 to TRBJ1-3, with D hard to call. The germline V gene encodes CDR1 MNHNY and CDR2 SVGAGI (reference sequence). This CDR3 spans 14 amino acids. The V end lost 5 bases, the J end lost 0 bases, and 8 bases lay between the germline ends. The DNA for the CDR3 is TGTGCCAGCAGTAGCCCCAACTCTGGAAACACCATATATTTT. It specifies CASSSPNSGNTIYF.

The CDR3 region has the DNA TGTGCCAGCTCACCACCGAACACCTCGAGGGAAAAACTGTTTTTT. This translates into CASSPPNTSREKLFF. The gene calls are TRBV18 and TRBJ1-4; D remains unclear. Between the trimmed V and J ends, which lost 0 bases and 8 bases, there was a span of 13 bases. This CDR3 spans 15 amino acids. Germline CDR1 is KGHSH and CDR2 is LQKENI. Filled out from reference TRBV18 and TRBJ1-4, the complete variable domain reads NAGVMQNPRHLVRRRGQEARLRCSPMKGHSHVYWYRQLPEEGLKFMVYLQKENIIDESGMPKERFSAEFPKEGPSILRIQQVVRGDSAAYFCASSPPNTSREKLFFGSGTQLSVL.

The chain joins TRBV4-3 to TRBJ2-2, with D possibly being TRBD2 (6 bases). Germline-derived CDR1 and CDR2 are LGHNA and YSLEER. The V gene lost 4 bases and the J gene lost 2 bases, with 8 bases spanning the gap. The CDR3 loop spans 14 amino acids. The CDR3 DNA reads as TGCGCCAGCAGCCGGGACTTAAACACCGGGGAGCTGTTTTTT. Encoded protein: CASSRDLNTGELFF.

V gene TRBV4-1 combines with J gene TRBJ2-1, with 9 bases aligning to TRBD2. The germline V gene has CDR1 MGHRA and CDR2 YSYEKL. Trimming cost V 0 bases and J 2 bases; bases outside gene matches: 5. CDR3 length equals 17 residues. The CDR3 sequence: CASSQERGLAPYNEQFF. CDR3 DNA: TGCGCCAGCAGCCAAGAACGAGGACTAGCGCCCTACAATGAGCAGTTCTTC.

This clone has only a few counts. The chain joins TRBV7-6 to TRBJ2-1; 13 bases agree with TRBD2. After removal of 2 bases from V and 6 bases from J, the junction contained 4 bases not matched to a gene. In germline, CDR1 is SGHVS, CDR2 FNYEAQ. The CDR3 spans 16 residues. CDR3 protein: CASSLRWTSGSNEQFF. DNA of the CDR3: TGTGCCAGCAGCTTACGGTGGACTAGCGGGAGCAATGAGCAGTTCTTC.

There are a few counts of this clone. The gene calls are TRBV5-1 and TRBJ2-3, with TRBD1 identical over 8 bases. CDR3 length equals 14 residues. Per germline, CDR1 SGHRS and CDR2 YFSETQ. The V and J ends lost 5 bases and 1 base, in that order; junction bases with no gene match: 3. The CDR3 region is CASRTDRGTDTQYF. For the CDR3, the DNA is TGCGCCAGCAGGACGGACAGGGGCACAGATACGCAGTATTTT.

This clone has more than one count but fewer than ten. Other DNA sequences in this sample translate to the same CDR3. The CDR3 is CASRRGGYGYTF. The CDR3 DNA reads TGTGCCAGCCGGAGGGGTGGCTATGGCTACACCTTC. The V and J genes are TRBV27 and TRBJ1-2; the D gene is possibly TRBD1 (5 bases). Per germline, CDR1 MNHEY and CDR2 SMNVEV (reference sequence). V was shortened by 8 bases and J by 4 bases, with 11 bases between the two germline ends. The CDR3 totals 12 residues.

This clone occurred once. The rearrangement joins TRBV6-5 to TRBJ2-1; D is uncertain. CDR1 MNHEY and CDR2 SVGAGI come from the germline V gene. The CDR3 is 14 amino acids. V dropped 0 bases and J dropped 8 bases, with 11 bases sitting between them. The CDR3 sequence is CASSYSRANYEQFF. The CDR3 DNA reads as TGTGCCAGCAGTTACTCCCGCGCAAACTATGAGCAGTTCTTC.

This chain's CDR3 is CASSLDGSQETQYF. In nucleotides, the CDR3 is TGTGCCAGCAGCTTAGATGGCTCCCAAGAGACCCAGTACTTC. The chain uses TRBV11-1 and TRBJ2-5; D gene uncertain. The germline V and J ends were trimmed by 1 base and 1 base, with 7 bases remaining between them. Per the germline V gene, CDR1 is SGHAT and CDR2 is FQDESV (reference sequence). This CDR3 comprises 14 residues.